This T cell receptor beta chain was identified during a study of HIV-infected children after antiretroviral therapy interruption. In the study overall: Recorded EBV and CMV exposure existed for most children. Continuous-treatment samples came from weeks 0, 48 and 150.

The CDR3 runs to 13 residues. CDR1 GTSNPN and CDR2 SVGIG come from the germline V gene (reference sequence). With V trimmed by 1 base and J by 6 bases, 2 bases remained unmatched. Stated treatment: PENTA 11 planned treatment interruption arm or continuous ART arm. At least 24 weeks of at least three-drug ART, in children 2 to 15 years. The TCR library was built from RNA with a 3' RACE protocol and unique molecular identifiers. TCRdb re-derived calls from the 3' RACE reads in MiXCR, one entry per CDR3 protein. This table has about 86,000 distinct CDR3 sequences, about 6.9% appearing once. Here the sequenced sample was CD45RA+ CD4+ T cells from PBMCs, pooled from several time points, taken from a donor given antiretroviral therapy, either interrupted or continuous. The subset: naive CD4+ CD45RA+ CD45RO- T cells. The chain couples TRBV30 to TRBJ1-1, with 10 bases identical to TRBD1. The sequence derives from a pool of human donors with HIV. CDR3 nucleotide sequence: TGTGCCTGGAGTGGGGACAGGGGAGCTGAAGCTTTCTTT. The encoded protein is CAWSGDRGAEAFF. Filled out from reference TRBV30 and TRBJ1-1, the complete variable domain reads SQTIHQWPATLVQPVGSPLSLECTVEGTSNPNLYWYRQAAGRGLQLLFYSVGIGQISSEVPQNLSASRPQDRQFILSSKKLLLSDSGFYLCAWSGDRGAEAFFGQGTRLTVV.